This T cell receptor beta chain appears in the sequencing data of a study of CD4 T cells in relation to SARS-CoV-2 and coronaviruses. The overall study: No peptide or an HIV-1 Nef peptide pool served as negative control. Study findings and constraints: Roughly three fifths of donors had memory CD4+ clonotypes crossrecognizing SARS-CoV-2 and common cold coronavirus spike.

Turning to this clone: Its antigen is unidentified.

Before the COVID-19 pandemic, during about 2011-2018, CD4+ T cells were taken from unexposed donors. After nine to ten days of culture, CD4+ T cells were isolated. Testing used SARS-CoV-2 S/N and four cold-coronavirus spikes on unexposed-donor CD4+ T cells, cells permitting. Cultures held 1.5 million to 2.5 million PBMCs per well with roughly 10 IU/ml IL-2. This table comes from immunoSEQ multiplex PCR, and its TCRdb copy is limited to in-frame clones, with some not included. Of around 11,000 clones listed, under 80% are singletons. Trimming removed 5 bases at V and 4 bases at J, with 15 bases between. The CDR3 has 15 residues. From germline, CDR1 is SGHVS and CDR2 FQNEAQ.

The chain uses TRBV7-8 and TRBJ1-3, with D maybe TRBD1 (6 bases). This sequence was found in a human donor in good health. Sequencing input: CD4+ T cells from PBMCs, cultured in vitro. Here the CDR3 DNA reads TGTGCCAGCAGCCCCATAAGGGGGGAAGGAAACACCATATATTTT. This gives the protein CASSPIRGEGNTIYF.